These 4 T cell receptor beta chains came from one sample sequenced in a study of PD-L1 blockade in urothelial cancer. Using immunoSEQ multiplex PCR, the repertoire was profiled, and TCRdb retains in-frame clones only, with some absent. The sample carries 85,000 to 95,000 clones, roughly 90% recorded once. As to time point: pretreatment peripheral blood. The sequencing used PBMCs, collected around atezolizumab (anti-PD-L1) treatment. Source of these receptors: a woman older than 75 with urothelial cancer.

This clone was found once. This chain uses TRBV5-4 with TRBJ1-1; no clear D gene. CDR3 size: 15 residues. Trimming removed 0 bases at V and 0 bases at J, with 9 bases between. The germline gives CDR1 SGHNT, CDR2 YYREEE (reference sequence). The CDR3 bases are TGTGCCAGCAGCTTGGTGCCAGAAGTGAACACTGAAGCTTTCTTT. Residues: CASSLVPEVNTEAFF.

The CDR3 bases are TGTGCCAGCAGCTTAACGGCAGGGAAAACCGGGGAGCTGTTTTTT. Translated, it gives CASSLTAGKTGELFF. The rearrangement links TRBV7-3 to TRBJ2-2; perhaps TRBD1 as D (5 bases). There are 15 residues in the CDR3. Trimming shortened V by 0 bases and J by 5 bases, and 10 bases separated the two germline ends. CDR1 is SGHTA, CDR2 FQGTGA, per germline.

This clone was detected once. A read error may produce the germline difference seen at one junction end. The chain recombines TRBV5-4 with TRBJ1-3; TRBD1 is a possible D gene (6 bases). The CDR3 runs to 12 residues. Germline values: CDR1 SGHNT, CDR2 YYREEE (reference sequence). As DNA, the CDR3 is TGTGCCACCAGCAGGGGAGGAAACACCATATATTTT. Protein: CATSRGGNTIYF. Together with reference TRBV5-4 and TRBJ1-3, the CDR3 gives the full variable domain: ETGVTQSPTHLIKTRGQQVTLRCSSQSGHNTVSWYQQALGQGPQFIFQYYREEENGRGNFPPRFSGLQFPNYSSELNVNALELDDSALYLCATSRGGNTIYFGEGSWLTVV.

This chain uses TRBV14 with TRBJ2-1; 8 bases map to TRBD2. Germline CDR1 reads SGHDN; CDR2 reads FVKESK. The CDR3 consists of 15 residues. Losses at the gene ends were 3 bases for V and 8 bases for J; bases not matched to a gene: 9. The CDR3 spells CASSQRLAGVDEQFF. The DNA of the CDR3 is TGTGCCAGCAGCCAGAGGCTAGCGGGTGTAGATGAGCAGTTCTTC.